This T cell receptor (beta chain) was sequenced during a study of T cell responses to AZD1222 COVID-19 vaccine. Findings and limits, study-wide: The sample set comprised mostly white British donors with more females, and clonal diversity was possibly underestimated.

Germline assignment: CDR1 SGHRS and CDR2 YFSETQ. The CDR3 runs to 15 residues. The V segment lost 0 bases and the J segment 4 bases; nucleotides outside the gene matches: 1. Repertoires were generated with immunoSEQ multiplex PCR, while TCRdb's copy carries only in-frame clones and drops some. The sample yields about 150,000 clones, approximately 88% seen once. Comments on this clone: The antigen remains unidentified.

This receptor was identified in an adult in good health. Source: peripheral blood, taken on day 0 of AZD1222 vaccination. This chain uses TRBV5-1 with TRBJ1-6; 7 nucleotides match TRBD1. DNA of the CDR3: TGCGCCAGCAGCTTGGAGACAGGGTATAATTCACCCCTCCACTTT. Translated: CASSLETGYNSPLHF.